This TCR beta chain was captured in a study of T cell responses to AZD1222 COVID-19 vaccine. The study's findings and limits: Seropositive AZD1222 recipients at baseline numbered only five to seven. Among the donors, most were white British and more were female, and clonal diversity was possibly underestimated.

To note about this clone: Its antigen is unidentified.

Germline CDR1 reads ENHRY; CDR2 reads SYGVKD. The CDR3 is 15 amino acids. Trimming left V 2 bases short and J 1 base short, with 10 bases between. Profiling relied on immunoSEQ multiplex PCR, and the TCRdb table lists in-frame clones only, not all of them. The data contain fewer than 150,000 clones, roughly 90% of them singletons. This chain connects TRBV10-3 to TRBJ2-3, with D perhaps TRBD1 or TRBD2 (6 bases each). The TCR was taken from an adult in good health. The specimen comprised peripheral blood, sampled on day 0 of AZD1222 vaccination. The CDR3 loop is CAISEPGARTDTQYF. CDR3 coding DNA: TGTGCCATCAGTGAGCCGGGGGCCCGCACAGATACGCAGTATTTT.